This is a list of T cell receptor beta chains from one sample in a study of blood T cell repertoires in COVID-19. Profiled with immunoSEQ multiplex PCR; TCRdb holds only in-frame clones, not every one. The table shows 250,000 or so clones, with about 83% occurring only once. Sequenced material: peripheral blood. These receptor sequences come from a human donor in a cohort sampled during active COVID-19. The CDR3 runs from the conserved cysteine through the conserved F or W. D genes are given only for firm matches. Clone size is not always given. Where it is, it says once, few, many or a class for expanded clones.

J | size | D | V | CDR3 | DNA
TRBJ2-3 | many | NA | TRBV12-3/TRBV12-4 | CASTRVGKDTQYF | TGTGCCAGCACCAGGGTGGGGAAAGATACGCAGTATTTT
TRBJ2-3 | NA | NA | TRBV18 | CASSPDSQGTDTQYF | TGTGCCAGCTCACCCGATTCCCAGGGGACAGATACGCAGTATTTT
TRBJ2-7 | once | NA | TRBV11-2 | CASSLGVGGSREQYF | TGTGCCAGCAGCTTAGGGGTGGGAGGCTCTCGGGAGCAGTACTTC
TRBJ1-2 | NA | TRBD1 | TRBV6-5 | CASRPPGQGNYGYTF | TGTGCCAGCAGACCCCCGGGACAGGGGAACTATGGCTACACCTTC
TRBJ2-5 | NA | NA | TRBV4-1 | CASSQHEESRETQYF | TGCGCCAGCAGCCAACACGAAGAGAGCCGGGAGACCCAGTACTTC
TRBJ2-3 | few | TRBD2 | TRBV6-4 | CASSEAGGASTDTQYF | TGTGCCAGCAGTGAAGCGGGGGGGGCCAGCACAGATACGCAGTATTTT
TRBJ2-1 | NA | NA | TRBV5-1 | CASSLERLAYNEQFF | TGCGCCAGCAGCTTGGAGAGACTAGCCTACAATGAGCAGTTCTTC
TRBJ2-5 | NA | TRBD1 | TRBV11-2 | CASSTDRVAETQYF | TGTGCCAGCAGCACAGACAGGGTTGCGGAGACCCAGTACTTC
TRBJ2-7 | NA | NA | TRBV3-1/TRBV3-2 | CASSTDNYEQYF | TGTGCCAGCAGCACCGACAACTACGAGCAGTACTTC
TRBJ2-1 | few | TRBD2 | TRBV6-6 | CASSYSGLAVEQFF | TGTGCCAGCAGTTACTCCGGACTAGCGGTTGAGCAGTTCTTC
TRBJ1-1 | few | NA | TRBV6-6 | CASSYLQVYTEAFF | TGTGCCAGCAGTTACCTTCAGGTGTACACTGAAGCTTTCTTT
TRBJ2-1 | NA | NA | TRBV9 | CASSVDTLGTSEQFF | TGTGCCAGCAGCGTAGATACACTGGGGACATCTGAGCAGTTCTTC
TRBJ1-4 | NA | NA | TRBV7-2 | CASSPQGRREKLFF | TGTGCCAGCAGCCCACAGGGCCGACGTGAAAAACTGTTTTTT
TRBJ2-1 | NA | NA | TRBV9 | CASSGGGALSHEQFF | TGTGCCAGCAGCGGAGGAGGGGCGCTGTCCCATGAGCAGTTCTTC
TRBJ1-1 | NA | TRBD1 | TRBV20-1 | CSASNRGPGTEAFF | TGCAGTGCGAGTAACAGGGGCCCAGGCACTGAAGCTTTCTTT
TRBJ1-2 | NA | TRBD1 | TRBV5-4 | CASSYRGNYGYTF | TGTGCCAGCAGTTACAGGGGTAACTATGGCTACACCTTC
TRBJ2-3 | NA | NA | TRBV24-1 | CATSDSQLGADTQYF | TGTGCCACCAGTGATTCCCAGTTAGGGGCCGATACGCAGTATTTT
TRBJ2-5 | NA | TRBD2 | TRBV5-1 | CASSLDWTSPQYF | TGCGCCAGCAGCTTAGACTGGACTAGCCCCCAGTACTTC
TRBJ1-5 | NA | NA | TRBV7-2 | CASSSSVEPNQPQHF | TGTGCCAGCAGCTCATCAGTGGAGCCCAATCAGCCCCAGCATTTT
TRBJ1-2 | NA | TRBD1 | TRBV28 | CAISGTGGGYTF | TGTGCCATTTCCGGGACAGGGGGCGGCTACACCTTC
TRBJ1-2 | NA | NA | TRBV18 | CASSPAGEGYGYTF | TGTGCCAGCTCACCAGCAGGGGAGGGCTATGGCTACACCTTC
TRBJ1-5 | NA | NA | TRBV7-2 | CASSLVRNQPQHF | TGTGCCAGCAGCTTAGTCAGGAATCAGCCCCAGCATTTT
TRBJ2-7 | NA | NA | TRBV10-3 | CAISAPRVMSYEQYF | TGTGCCATCAGTGCCCCCAGGGTAATGTCCTACGAGCAGTACTTC
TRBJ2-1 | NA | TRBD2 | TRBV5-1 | CASSHGLADVAVF | TGCGCCAGCAGCCACGGACTAGCAGACGTCGCGGTCTTC
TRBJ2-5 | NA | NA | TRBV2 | CAARGGRETQYF | TGTGCCGCCAGAGGAGGCCGGGAGACCCAGTACTTC
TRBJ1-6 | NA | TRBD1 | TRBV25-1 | CASRSGGFRINSPLHF | TGTGCCAGCAGGTCAGGGGGGTTTCGTATCAATTCACCCCTCCACTTT
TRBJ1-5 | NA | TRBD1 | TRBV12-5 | CASGLSPGQRGSNQPQHF | TGTGCTAGTGGCCTTTCACCGGGACAGAGAGGTAGCAATCAGCCCCAGCATTTT
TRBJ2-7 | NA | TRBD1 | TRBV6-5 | CASSYGDRVYEQYF | TGTGCCAGCAGTTACGGGGACAGGGTCTACGAGCAGTACTTC
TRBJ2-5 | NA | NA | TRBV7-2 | CASSWGTLQETQYF | TGTGCCAGCAGCTGGGGGACATTGCAAGAGACCCAGTACTTC
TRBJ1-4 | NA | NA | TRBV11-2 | CASRLGVGKLFF | TGTGCCTCTAGGCTCGGGGTGGGAAAACTGTTTTTT
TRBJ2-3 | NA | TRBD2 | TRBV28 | CASSSALAGGPGTQYF | TGTGCCAGCAGTTCCGCACTAGCGGGAGGGCCGGGCACGCAGTATTTT
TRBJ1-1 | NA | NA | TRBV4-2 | CASSQDNRPEAFF | TGTGCCAGCAGCCAAGATAACAGACCTGAAGCTTTCTTT
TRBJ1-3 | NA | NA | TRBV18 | CASSTPLRGSGNTIYF | TGTGCCAGCTCTACACCATTGAGGGGGTCTGGAAACACCATATATTTT
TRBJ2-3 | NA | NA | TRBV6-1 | CASSEYGSTDTQYF | TGTGCCAGCAGTGAATACGGTAGCACAGATACGCAGTATTTT
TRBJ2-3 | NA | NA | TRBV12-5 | CASGLRTDTQYF | TGTGCTAGTGGTTTACGGACAGATACGCAGTATTTT
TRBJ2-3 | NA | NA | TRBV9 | CASNRFSTDTQYF | TGTGCCAGCAACAGATTTAGCACAGATACGCAGTATTTT
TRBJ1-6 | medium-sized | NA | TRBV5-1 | CASSYVGGGDSPLHF | TGCGCCAGCAGCTACGTGGGGGGAGGCGATTCACCCCTCCACTTT
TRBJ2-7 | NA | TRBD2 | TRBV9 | CASSPMGGEPYEQYF | TGTGCCAGCAGCCCCATGGGGGGGGAACCCTACGAGCAGTACTTC
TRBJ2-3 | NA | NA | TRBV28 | CASLPMAGLSTDTQYF | TGTGCCAGCCTACCCATGGCGGGGTTGAGCACAGATACGCAGTATTTT
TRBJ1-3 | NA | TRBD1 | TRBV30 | CAWTRDSRSGNTIYF | TGTGCCTGGACCCGGGACAGCCGCTCTGGAAACACCATATATTTT
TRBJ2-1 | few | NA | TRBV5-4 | CASSNARRDEQFF | TGTGCCAGCAGCAACGCTAGGAGGGATGAGCAGTTCTTC
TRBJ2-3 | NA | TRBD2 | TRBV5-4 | CASSSGTSGADTQYF | TGTGCCAGCAGCTCCGGGACTAGCGGTGCAGATACGCAGTATTTT
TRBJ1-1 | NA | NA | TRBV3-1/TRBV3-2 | CASSKNGNYLNTEAFF | TGTGCCAGCAGCAAAAATGGTAATTACTTGAACACTGAAGCTTTCTTT
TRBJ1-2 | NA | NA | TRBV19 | CASSIRVDYGYTF | TGTGCCAGTAGTATTCGGGTTGACTATGGCTACACCTTC
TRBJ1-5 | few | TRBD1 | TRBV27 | CASSEGQGRHQPQHF | TGTGCCAGCAGTGAAGGACAGGGGCGGCATCAGCCCCAGCATTTT
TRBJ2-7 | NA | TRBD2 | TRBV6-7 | CASSLRGLAGEEQYF | TGTGCCAGCAGCCTTAGGGGACTAGCGGGAGAGGAGCAGTACTTC
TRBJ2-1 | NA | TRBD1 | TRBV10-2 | CASSLLTGELYNEQFF | TGCGCCAGCAGTCTACTCACAGGGGAGCTTTACAATGAGCAGTTCTTC
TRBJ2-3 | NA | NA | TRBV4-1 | CASSHEGTDTQYF | TGCGCCAGCAGCCACGAGGGCACAGATACGCAGTATTTT
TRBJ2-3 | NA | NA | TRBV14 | CASSPLGGTDTQYF | TGTGCCAGCAGCCCCCTAGGAGGCACAGATACGCAGTATTTT
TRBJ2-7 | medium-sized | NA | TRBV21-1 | CASSGGPGQEQYEQYF | TGTGCCAGCAGCGGAGGACCGGGACAGGAACAGTACGAGCAGTACTTC
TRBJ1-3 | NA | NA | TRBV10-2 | CASSSDLAAGNTIYF | TGCGCCAGCAGCTCCGACTTAGCGGCGGGAAACACCATATATTTT
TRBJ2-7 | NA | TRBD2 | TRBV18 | CASSPGTSGYEQYF | TGTGCCAGCTCACCCGGGACTAGCGGCTACGAGCAGTACTTC
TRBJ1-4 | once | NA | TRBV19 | CASSPERLGVTNEKLFF | TGTGCCAGTAGTCCCGAACGCCTAGGGGTGACTAATGAAAAACTGTTTTTT
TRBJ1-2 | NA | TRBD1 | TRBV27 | CASRLGKDRGVGYTF | TGTGCCAGCAGACTGGGAAAAGACAGGGGGGTTGGCTACACCTTC
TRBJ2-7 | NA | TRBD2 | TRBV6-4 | CASSERRRGAYEQYF | TGTGCCAGCAGTGAACGAAGGCGGGGGGCCTACGAGCAGTACTTC